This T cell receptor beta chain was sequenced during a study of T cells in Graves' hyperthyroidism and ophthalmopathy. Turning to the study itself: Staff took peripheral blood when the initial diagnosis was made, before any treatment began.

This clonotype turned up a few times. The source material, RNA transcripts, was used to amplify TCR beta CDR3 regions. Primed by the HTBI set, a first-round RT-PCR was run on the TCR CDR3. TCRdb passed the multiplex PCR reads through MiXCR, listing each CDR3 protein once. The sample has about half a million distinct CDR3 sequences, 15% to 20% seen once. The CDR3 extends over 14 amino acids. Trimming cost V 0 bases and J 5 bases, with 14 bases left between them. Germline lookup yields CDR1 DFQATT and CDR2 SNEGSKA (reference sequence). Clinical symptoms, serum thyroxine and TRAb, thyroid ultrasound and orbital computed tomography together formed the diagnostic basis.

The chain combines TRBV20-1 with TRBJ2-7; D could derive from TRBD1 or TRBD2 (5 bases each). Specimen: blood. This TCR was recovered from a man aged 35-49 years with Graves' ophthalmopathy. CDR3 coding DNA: TGCAGTGCTAGAGATTTGGGGCAGGGAGACGAGCAGTACTTC. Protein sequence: CSARDLGQGDEQYF.